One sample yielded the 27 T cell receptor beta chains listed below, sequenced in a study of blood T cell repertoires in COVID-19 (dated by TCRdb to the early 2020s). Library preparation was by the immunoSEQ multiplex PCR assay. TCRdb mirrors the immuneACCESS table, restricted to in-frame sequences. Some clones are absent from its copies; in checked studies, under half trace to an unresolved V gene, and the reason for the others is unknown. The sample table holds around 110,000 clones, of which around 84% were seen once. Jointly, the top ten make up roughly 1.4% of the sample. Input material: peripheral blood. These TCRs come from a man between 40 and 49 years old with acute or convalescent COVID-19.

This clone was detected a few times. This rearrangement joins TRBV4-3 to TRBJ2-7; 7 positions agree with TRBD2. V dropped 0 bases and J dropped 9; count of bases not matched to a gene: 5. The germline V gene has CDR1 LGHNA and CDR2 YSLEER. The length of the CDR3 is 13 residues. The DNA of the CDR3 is TGCGCCAGCAGCCAAGAAATCCGGACTAGGCAGTACTTC. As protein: CASSQEIRTRQYF.

The CDR3 region has the DNA TGTGCCAGCAGTTTTATCTACGAGCAGTACTTC. Protein product: CASSFIYEQYF. This sequence joins TRBV28 and TRBJ2-7; D unclear. The CDR3 totals 11 residues. Germline loops: CDR1 MDHEN, CDR2 SYDVKM. V was clipped by 3 bases and J by 3 bases, with 3 bases between them.

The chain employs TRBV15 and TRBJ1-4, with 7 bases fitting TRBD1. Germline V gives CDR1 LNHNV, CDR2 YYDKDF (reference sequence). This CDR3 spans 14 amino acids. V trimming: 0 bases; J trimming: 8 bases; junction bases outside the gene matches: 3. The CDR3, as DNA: TGTGCCACCAGCAGAGATCGGGGACAGGAAAAACTGTTTTTT. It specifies CATSRDRGQEKLFF.

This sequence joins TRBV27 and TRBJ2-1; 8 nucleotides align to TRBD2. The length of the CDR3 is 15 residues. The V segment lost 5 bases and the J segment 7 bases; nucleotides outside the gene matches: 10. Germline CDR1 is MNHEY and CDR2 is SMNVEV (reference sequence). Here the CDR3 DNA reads TGTGCCAGCAGTCGACGGGGGGGCCCAAGGAATGAGCAGTTCTTC. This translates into CASSRRGGPRNEQFF.

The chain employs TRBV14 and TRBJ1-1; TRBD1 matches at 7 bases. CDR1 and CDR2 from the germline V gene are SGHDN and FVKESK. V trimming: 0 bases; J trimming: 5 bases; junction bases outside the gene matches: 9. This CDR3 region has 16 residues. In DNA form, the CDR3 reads TGTGCCAGCAGCCAAGACCGGGACAGTCGAGCGACTGAAGCTTTCTTT. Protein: CASSQDRDSRATEAFF.

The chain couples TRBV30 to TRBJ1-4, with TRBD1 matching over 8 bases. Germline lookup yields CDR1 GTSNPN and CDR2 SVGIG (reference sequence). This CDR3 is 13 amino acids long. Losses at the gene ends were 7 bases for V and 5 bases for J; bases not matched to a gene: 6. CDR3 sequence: CAFTTGANEKLFF. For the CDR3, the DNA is TGTGCCTTTACGACAGGGGCCAATGAAAAACTGTTTTTT.

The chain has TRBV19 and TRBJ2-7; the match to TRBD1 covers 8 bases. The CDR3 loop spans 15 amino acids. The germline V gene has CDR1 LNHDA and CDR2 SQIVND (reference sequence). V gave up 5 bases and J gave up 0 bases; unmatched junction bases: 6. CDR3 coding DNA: TGTGCCAGTAGTTCCAGGGGGCTGCGCTCCTACGAGCAGTACTTC. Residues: CASSSRGLRSYEQYF.

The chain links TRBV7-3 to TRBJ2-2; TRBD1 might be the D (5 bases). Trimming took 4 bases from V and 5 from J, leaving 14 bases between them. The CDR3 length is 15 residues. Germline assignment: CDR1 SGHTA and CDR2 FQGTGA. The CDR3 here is CASSSNLRQTGELFF. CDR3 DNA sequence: TGTGCCAGCAGCTCGAACCTCCGACAGACCGGGGAGCTGTTTTTT.

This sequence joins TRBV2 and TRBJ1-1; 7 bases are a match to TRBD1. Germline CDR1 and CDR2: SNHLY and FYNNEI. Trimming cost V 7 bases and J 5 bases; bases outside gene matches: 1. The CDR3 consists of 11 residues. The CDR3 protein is CASIRGTEAFF. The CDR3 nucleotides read TGTGCCAGCATCAGGGGGACTGAAGCTTTCTTT. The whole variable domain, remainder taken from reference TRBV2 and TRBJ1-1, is EPEVTQTPSHQVTQMGQEVILRCVPISNHLYFYWYRQILGQKVEFLVSFYNNEISEKSEIFDDQFSVERPDGSNFTLKIRSTKLEDSAMYFCASIRGTEAFFGQGTRLTVV.

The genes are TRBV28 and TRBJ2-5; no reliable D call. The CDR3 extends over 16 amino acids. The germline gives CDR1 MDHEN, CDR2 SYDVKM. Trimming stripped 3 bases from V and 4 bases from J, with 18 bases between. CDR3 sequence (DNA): TGTGCCAGCAGTTTTCTGACATTAAAAGTAGGAGAGACCCAGTACTTC. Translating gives CASSFLTLKVGETQYF.

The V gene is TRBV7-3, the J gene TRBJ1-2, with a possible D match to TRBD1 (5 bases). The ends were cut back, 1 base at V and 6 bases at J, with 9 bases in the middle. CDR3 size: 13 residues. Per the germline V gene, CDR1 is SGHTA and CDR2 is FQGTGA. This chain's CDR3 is CASSLIAGHGYTF. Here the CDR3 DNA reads TGTGCCAGCAGCTTAATAGCAGGGCATGGCTACACCTTC.

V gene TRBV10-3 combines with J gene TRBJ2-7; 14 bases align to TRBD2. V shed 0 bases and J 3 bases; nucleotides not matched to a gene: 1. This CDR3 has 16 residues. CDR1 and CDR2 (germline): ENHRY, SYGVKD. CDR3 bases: TGTGCCATCAGTGAGTCCGGGACTAGCGGGGGCTACGAGCAGTACTTC. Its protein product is CAISESGTSGGYEQYF.

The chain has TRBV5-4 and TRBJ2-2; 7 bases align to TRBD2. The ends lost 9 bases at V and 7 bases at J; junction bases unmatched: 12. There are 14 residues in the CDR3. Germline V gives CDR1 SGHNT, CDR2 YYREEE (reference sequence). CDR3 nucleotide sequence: TGTGCCATCACCCTTGGGGGGGTTGGCGGGGAGCTGTTTTTT. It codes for CAITLGGVGGELFF.

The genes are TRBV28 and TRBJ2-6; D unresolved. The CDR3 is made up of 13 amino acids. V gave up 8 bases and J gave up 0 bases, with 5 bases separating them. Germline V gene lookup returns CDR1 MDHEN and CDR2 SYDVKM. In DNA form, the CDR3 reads TGTGCCAGCCAGGTCTCTGGGGCCAACGTCCTGACTTTC. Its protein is CASQVSGANVLTF.

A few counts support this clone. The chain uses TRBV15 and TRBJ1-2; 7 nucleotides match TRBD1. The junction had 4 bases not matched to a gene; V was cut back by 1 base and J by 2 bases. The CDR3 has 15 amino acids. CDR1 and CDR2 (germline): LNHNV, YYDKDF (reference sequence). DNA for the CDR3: TGTGCCACCAGCAGAGTGAAGGGACAGAACTATGGCTACACCTTC. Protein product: CATSRVKGQNYGYTF. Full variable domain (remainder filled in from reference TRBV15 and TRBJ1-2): DAMVIQNPRYQVTQFGKPVTLSCSQTLNHNVMYWYQQKSSQAPKLLFHYYDKDFNNEADTPDNFQSRRPNTSFCFLDIRSPGLGDTAMYLCATSRVKGQNYGYTFGSGTRLTVV.

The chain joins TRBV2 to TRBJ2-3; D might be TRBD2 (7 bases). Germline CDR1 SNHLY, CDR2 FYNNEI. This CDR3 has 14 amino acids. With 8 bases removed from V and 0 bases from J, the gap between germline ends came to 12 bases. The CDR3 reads CASGRGPSTDTQYF. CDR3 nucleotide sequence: TGTGCCAGCGGGCGGGGGCCTAGCACAGATACGCAGTATTTT.

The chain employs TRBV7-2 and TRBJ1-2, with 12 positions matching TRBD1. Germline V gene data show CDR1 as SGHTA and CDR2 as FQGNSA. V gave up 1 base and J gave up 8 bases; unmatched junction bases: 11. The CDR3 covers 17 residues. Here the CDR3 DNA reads TGTGCCAGCAGCTTAGGGCGCGCCCGGGACAGGGGGCGAGGCTACACCTTC. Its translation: CASSLGRARDRGRGYTF.

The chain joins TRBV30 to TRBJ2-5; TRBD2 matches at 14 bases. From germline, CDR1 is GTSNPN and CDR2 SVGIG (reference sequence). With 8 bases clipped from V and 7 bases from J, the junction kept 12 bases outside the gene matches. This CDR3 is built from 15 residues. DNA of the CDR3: TGTGCCGTTCTCCGCGGACTAGCGGGAGGAGGGACCCAGTACTTC. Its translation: CAVLRGLAGGGTQYF.

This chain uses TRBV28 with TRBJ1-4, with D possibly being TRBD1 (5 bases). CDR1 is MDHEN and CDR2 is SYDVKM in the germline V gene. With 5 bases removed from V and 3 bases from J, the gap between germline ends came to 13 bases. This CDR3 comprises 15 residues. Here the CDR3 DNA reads TGTGCCAGCAGTCCCCCCGGGGGGGCTAATGAAAAACTGTTTTTT. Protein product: CASSPPGGANEKLFF.

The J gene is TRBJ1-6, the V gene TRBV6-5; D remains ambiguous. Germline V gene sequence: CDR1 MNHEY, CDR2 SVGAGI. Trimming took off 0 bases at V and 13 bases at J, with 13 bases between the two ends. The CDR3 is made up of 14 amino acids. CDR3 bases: TGTGCCAGCAGTTACTCGGGAGAATCCACGCCCCTCCACTTT. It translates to CASSYSGESTPLHF.

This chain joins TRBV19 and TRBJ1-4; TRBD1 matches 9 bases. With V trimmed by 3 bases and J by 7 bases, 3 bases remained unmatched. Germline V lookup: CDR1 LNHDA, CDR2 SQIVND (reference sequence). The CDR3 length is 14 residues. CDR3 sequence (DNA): TGTGCCAGTAGTATCGGGACAGGGCCTGAAAAACTGTTTTTT. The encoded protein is CASSIGTGPEKLFF.

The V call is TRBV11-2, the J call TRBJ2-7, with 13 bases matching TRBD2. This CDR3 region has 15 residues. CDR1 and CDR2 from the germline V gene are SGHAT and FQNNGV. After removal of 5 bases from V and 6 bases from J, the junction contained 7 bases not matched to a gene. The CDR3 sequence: CASSVGLAGWGEQYF. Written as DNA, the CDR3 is TGTGCCAGCAGCGTGGGACTAGCGGGATGGGGCGAGCAGTACTTC.

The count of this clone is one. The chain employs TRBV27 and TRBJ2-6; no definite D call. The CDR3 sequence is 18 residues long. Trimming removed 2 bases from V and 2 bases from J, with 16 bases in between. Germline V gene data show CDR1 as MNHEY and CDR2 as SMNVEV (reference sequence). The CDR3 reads CASSLDSRWVTGANVLTF. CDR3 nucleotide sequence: TGTGCCAGCAGTTTAGATTCTAGGTGGGTTACTGGGGCCAACGTCCTGACTTTC.

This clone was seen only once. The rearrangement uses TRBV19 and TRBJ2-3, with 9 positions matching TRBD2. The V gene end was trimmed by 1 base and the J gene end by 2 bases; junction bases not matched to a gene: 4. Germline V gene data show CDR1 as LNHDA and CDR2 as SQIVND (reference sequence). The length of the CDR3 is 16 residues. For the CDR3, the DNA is TGTGCCAGTAGTATAGTTCCTAGCGGGACCACAGATACGCAGTATTTT. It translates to CASSIVPSGTTDTQYF.

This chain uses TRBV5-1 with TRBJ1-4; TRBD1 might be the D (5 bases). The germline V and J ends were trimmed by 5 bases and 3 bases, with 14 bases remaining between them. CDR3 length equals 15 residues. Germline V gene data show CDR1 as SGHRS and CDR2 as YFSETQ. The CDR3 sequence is CASRGGAEANEKLFF. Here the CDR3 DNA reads TGCGCCAGCAGAGGAGGGGCAGAGGCTAATGAAAAACTGTTTTTT.

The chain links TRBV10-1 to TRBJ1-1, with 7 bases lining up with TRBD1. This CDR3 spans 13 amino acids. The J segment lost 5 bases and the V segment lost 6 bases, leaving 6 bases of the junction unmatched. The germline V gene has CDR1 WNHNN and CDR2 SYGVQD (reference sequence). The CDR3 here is CASSRQGMTEAFF. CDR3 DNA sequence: TGCGCCAGCAGCCGACAGGGAATGACTGAAGCTTTCTTT.

The CDR3 loop is CASSPRDSGANVLTF. For the CDR3, the DNA is TGTGCCAGCTCACCACGAGACTCTGGGGCCAACGTCCTGACTTTC. This chain links TRBV18 with TRBJ2-6; D gene unclear. Trimming cost V 1 base and J 0 bases, with 4 bases left between them. The CDR3 is 15 residues long. Germline CDR1 KGHSH, CDR2 LQKENI.